The 9 T cell receptor beta chains given below trace back to one sample, sequenced in a study of blood T cell repertoires in COVID-19. TCRdb keeps only in-frame clones here, not all; method: immunoSEQ multiplex PCR. The repertoire holds fewer than 250,000 clones, with about 88% as singletons. Source material: PBMCs or T cells enriched from blood (not recorded which). The source is a woman in her thirties or forties in a cohort exposed to, infected with or recovered from COVID-19 (not recorded which).

The chain combines TRBV5-1 with TRBJ1-1; D is undetermined. The CDR3 runs 14 residues. Per the germline V gene, CDR1 is SGHRS and CDR2 is YFSETQ. Trimming removed 1 base at V and 1 base at J, with 8 bases between. DNA for the CDR3: TGCGCCAGCAGCTTGAGTACAGCGAACACTGAAGCTTTCTTT. It codes for CASSLSTANTEAFF.

The chain combines TRBV24-1 with TRBJ1-5; D is perhaps TRBD1 (5 bases). The CDR3 contains 15 residues. The ends were cut back, 0 bases at V and 5 bases at J, with 10 bases in the middle. Germline V CDR1 and CDR2: KGHDR, SFDVKD. The CDR3 region is CATSDLMGRDQPQHF. In DNA, the CDR3 is TGTGCCACCAGTGATTTGATGGGGCGAGATCAGCCCCAGCATTTT.

This clone was seen a single time. V is TRBV18 and J is TRBJ1-3, with a possible D match to TRBD1 (5 bases). Trimming removed 4 bases from V and 1 base from J, with 14 bases in between. Germline V gene data show CDR1 as KGHSH and CDR2 as LQKENI. The CDR3 runs to 16 residues. The CDR3 sequence: CASSQNLQDSGNTIYF. The CDR3 DNA sequence: TGTGCCAGCTCACAGAATTTACAGGATTCTGGAAACACCATATATTTT.

J is TRBJ2-1 and V is TRBV9; 8 bases are shared with TRBD2. Germline V gene data show CDR1 as SGDLS and CDR2 as YYNGEE. The CDR3 length is 13 residues. V was clipped by 2 bases and J by 7 bases; unmatched bases: 2. In DNA, the CDR3 is TGTGCCAGCAGCGTGGCTAGCGGGAATGAGCAGTTCTTC. It encodes CASSVASGNEQFF.

The rearrangement links TRBV4-1 to TRBJ2-7, with a weak D call TRBD1 (6 bases). V was trimmed by 1 base and J by 2 bases, leaving 9 bases between them. CDR3 size: 14 residues. CDR1 and CDR2 (germline): MGHRA, YSYEKL. In nucleotides, the CDR3 is TGCGCCAGCAGCCAAGTCAGGGACACCTACGAGCAGTACTTC. It translates to CASSQVRDTYEQYF.

The chain joins TRBV2 to TRBJ2-7, with 9 bases lining up with TRBD2. Germline CDR1 and CDR2: SNHLY and FYNNEI. The CDR3 is 15 residues long. V shed 6 bases and J 6 bases; nucleotides not matched to a gene: 12. CDR3 sequence: CASRQSLAGASEQYF. The CDR3 region has the DNA TGTGCCAGCAGACAGTCGTTAGCGGGAGCCTCCGAGCAGTACTTC.

Only one count was recorded for this clone. The chain joins TRBV5-4 to TRBJ1-2; a possible D gene is TRBD1 (5 bases). The ends were cut back, 0 bases at V and 0 bases at J, with 9 bases in the middle. This CDR3 region has 15 residues. Germline CDR1 SGHNT, CDR2 YYREEE (reference sequence). CDR3 in DNA: TGTGCCAGCAGCTTGGGAGGGGACTCTAACTATGGCTACACCTTC. This gives the protein CASSLGGDSNYGYTF. Looking up the rest from reference TRBV5-4 and TRBJ1-2 gives the full variable domain: ETGVTQSPTHLIKTRGQQVTLRCSSQSGHNTVSWYQQALGQGPQFIFQYYREEENGRGNFPPRFSGLQFPNYSSELNVNALELDDSALYLCASSLGGDSNYGYTFGSGTRLTVV.

The genes are TRBV28 and TRBJ1-1; possible D gene TRBD1, 6 bases. Deletions cut 6 bases from V and 5 bases from J, with 13 bases between. Germline values: CDR1 MDHEN, CDR2 SYDVKM. This CDR3 spans 13 amino acids. The CDR3, as DNA: TGTGCCAGCAGGTTCTCAGGGACAACTGAAGCTTTCTTT. Its protein product is CASRFSGTTEAFF.

The chain is built from TRBV7-9 and TRBJ1-1; 7 bases agree with TRBD1. The ends lost 5 bases at V and 4 bases at J; junction bases unmatched: 19. The CDR3 is made up of 18 amino acids. The germline gives CDR1 SEHNR, CDR2 FQNEAQ (reference sequence). In DNA form, the CDR3 reads TGTGCCAGCAGCCTCTCGACAGGGATCCCCATCGGTCTCACTGAAGCTTTCTTT. Translation: CASSLSTGIPIGLTEAFF.